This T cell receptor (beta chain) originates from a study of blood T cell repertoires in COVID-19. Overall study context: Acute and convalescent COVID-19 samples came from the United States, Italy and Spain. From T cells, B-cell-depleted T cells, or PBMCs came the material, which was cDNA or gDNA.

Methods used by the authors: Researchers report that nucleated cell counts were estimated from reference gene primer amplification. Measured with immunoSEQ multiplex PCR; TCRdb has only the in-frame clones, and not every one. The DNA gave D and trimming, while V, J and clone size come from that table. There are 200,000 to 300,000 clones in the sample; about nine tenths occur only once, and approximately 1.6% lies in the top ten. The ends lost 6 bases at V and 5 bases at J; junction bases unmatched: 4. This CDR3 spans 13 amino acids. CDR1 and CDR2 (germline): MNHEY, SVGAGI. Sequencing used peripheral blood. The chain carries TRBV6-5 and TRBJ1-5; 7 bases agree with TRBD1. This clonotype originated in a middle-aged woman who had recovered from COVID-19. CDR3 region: CASSRQGDQPQHF. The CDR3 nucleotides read TGTGCCAGCAGCCGGCAGGGGGATCAGCCCCAGCATTTT.